The 12 T cell receptor beta chains listed next were all sequenced from one sample in a study of shared clonotypes between healthy human individuals. Sequencing used immunoSEQ multiplex PCR; TCRdb keeps in-frame clones, though not all of them. Counted here are about 1.5 million clones, around 97% occurring once; the ten biggest clones make up roughly 1.2%. The sample was naive CD4+ T cells sorted from blood. As for subset: CD45RA+ positively selected. Every receptor here comes from a man between 25 and 39 years old in good health.

V gene TRBV29-1 combines with J gene TRBJ2-5, with 12 positions matching TRBD1. The CDR3 spans 13 residues. Germline V gene data show CDR1 as SQVTM and CDR2 as ANQGSEA. In nucleotides, the CDR3 is TGCAGGCCGGGACAGGGGGCGGGAGAGACCCAGTACTTC. It is translated as CRPGQGAGETQYF. Variable domain in full (rest from reference TRBV29-1 and TRBJ2-5): SAVISQKPSRDICQRGTSLTIQCQVDSQVTMMFWYRQQPGQSLTLIATANQGSEATYESGFVIDKFPISRPNLTFSTLTVSNMSPEDSSIYLCRPGQGAGETQYFGPGTRLLVL.

The chain links TRBV18 to TRBJ1-3; a possible D gene is TRBD1 (6 bases). V lost 2 bases and J lost 4, with 6 bases in between. CDR3 size: 13 residues. Germline-derived CDR1 and CDR2 are KGHSH and LQKENI. CDR3 in amino acids: CASSPGTGNTIYF. In nucleotides, the CDR3 is TGTGCCAGCTCACCAGGGACAGGAAACACCATATATTTT.

The genes are TRBV7-2 and TRBJ2-5, with a tentative D call TRBD2 (5 bases). The ends were cut back, 6 bases at V and 2 bases at J, with 13 bases in the middle. This CDR3 has 14 residues. Germline V CDR1 and CDR2: SGHTA, FQGNSA. CDR3 amino acids: CASSARTGQETQYF. Here the CDR3 DNA reads TGTGCCAGCAGTGCCCGGACGGGACAAGAGACCCAGTACTTC.

The rearrangement joins TRBV21-1 to TRBJ2-7; no DNA check was done on the table's D call, TRBD2. TRBV21-1 is a pseudogene segment. There are 15 residues in the CDR3. The CDR3, as DNA: TGTGCCAGCAGTATTGGGACTGGACTCTCCTACGAGCAGTACTTC. Protein sequence: CASSIGTGLSYEQYF.

This chain uses TRBV15 with TRBJ2-7; D perhaps matches TRBD2 (6 bases). The CDR3 runs 14 residues. Germline V gene data show CDR1 as LNHNV and CDR2 as YYDKDF (reference sequence). V was pared by 1 base and J by 2 bases, with 9 bases between. The CDR3 DNA reads TGTGCCACCAGCAGAGCGGCGGGGACCTACGAGCAGTACTTC. Translation gives CATSRAAGTYEQYF.

The rearrangement uses TRBV7-9 and TRBJ2-5; TRBD1 aligns across 8 bases. Germline assignment: CDR1 SEHNR and CDR2 FQNEAQ (reference sequence). V trimming: 0 bases; J trimming: 4 bases; junction bases outside the gene matches: 4. CDR3 size: 15 residues. The CDR3 sequence is CASSLAGDRGETQYF. The CDR3 DNA sequence: TGTGCCAGCAGCTTAGCGGGTGACAGGGGAGAGACCCAGTACTTC.

The rearrangement uses TRBV29-1 and TRBJ1-4; D unclear. V lost 5 bases, J lost 7 bases, and 14 bases lay in between. CDR1 is SQVTM and CDR2 is ANQGSEA in the germline V gene. This CDR3 has 13 residues. Here the CDR3 DNA reads TGCAGCGTTCCGGGTCGGGCGGGTGAAAAACTGTTTTTT. This gives the protein CSVPGRAGEKLFF.

The chain couples TRBV19 to TRBJ2-5; 9 bases align to TRBD1. The CDR3 length is 17 residues. Germline CDR1 reads LNHDA; CDR2 reads SQIVND (reference sequence). The V gene end was trimmed by 5 bases and the J gene end by 2 bases; junction bases not matched to a gene: 12. CDR3 coding DNA: TGTGCCAGTAGTTCAATTGGGACAGGGTTTAAACAAGAGACCCAGTACTTC. It codes for CASSSIGTGFKQETQYF.

This chain uses TRBV4-2 with TRBJ2-1; no clear D gene. CDR3 length: 15 residues. The V gene lost 4 bases and the J gene lost 6 bases, with 16 bases spanning the gap. Germline V CDR1 and CDR2: LGHNA, YNFKEQ. The DNA of the CDR3 is TGTGCCAGCAGCCCCCGTCTTATGCGCGCCAATGAGCAGTTCTTC. Its protein is CASSPRLMRANEQFF.

The rearrangement uses TRBV5-4 and TRBJ2-2, with 12 bases that match TRBD2. The junction had 5 bases not matched to a gene; V was cut back by 4 bases and J by 7 bases. This CDR3 has 15 residues. CDR1 is SGHNT, CDR2 YYREEE, per germline (reference sequence). CDR3 protein: CASSTGLAGSGELFF. CDR3 nucleotides: TGTGCCAGCAGCACTGGACTAGCGGGAAGCGGGGAGCTGTTTTTT.

This chain connects TRBV7-8 to TRBJ2-7; TRBD1 aligns across 7 bases. V lost 5 bases to trimming and J lost 2 bases; unmatched junction nucleotides: 6. Germline CDR1 is SGHVS and CDR2 is FQNEAQ. This CDR3 has 14 amino acids. The CDR3 region is CASSLSDRAYEQYF. The CDR3 bases are TGTGCCAGCAGCCTCAGCGACAGGGCCTACGAGCAGTACTTC.

J is TRBJ1-1 and V is TRBV12-1. TRBV12-1 is a listed pseudogene. The CDR3 extends over 10 amino acids. As DNA, the CDR3 is TGTGCCAGCAGCCCCCTTAGGGCTTTCTTT. Its translation: CASSPLRAFF.